This T cell receptor beta chain was profiled in a study of graft-versus-host responses after intestinal transplantation. Overall study: Multivisceral, liver-intestinal, or isolated intestinal transplants were performed in recipients. Recipients across the board were started on anti-thymocyte globulin induction, then kept on tacrolimus and steroids for two to four years.

V was shortened by 2 bases and J by 4 bases, with 15 bases between the two germline ends. CDR1 is SGHNT, CDR2 YENEEA, per germline. The CDR3 spans 15 residues. TCRdb keeps only in-frame clones here, not all; method: immunoSEQ multiplex PCR. The top ten clones hold about 1.6% of a sample with about 47,000 clones, less than 95% of them seen once. Overall study findings and caveats: Some GvH clones appeared in ileal mucosa or blood before recipient bone marrow. Subjects displaying graft-donor T cell macrochimerism possessed elevated graft-versus-host to host-versus-graft clonal ratios inside allografts.

Note on this clone: Its antigen is unidentified.

This rearrangement joins TRBV11-3 to TRBJ2-7, with a weak D call TRBD2 (5 bases). The origin of this receptor is a human patient who received an intestinal transplant, so some T cells may come from the graft donor. The sample in question was PBMCs, obtained around 350 days after intestinal transplant. The CDR3 loop is CASSLSEGRSYEQYF. The CDR3 DNA follows: TGTGCCAGCAGCTTAAGTGAGGGCCGGTCTTACGAGCAGTACTTC.